This T cell receptor (beta chain) was obtained from a study of shared clonotypes between healthy human individuals. Study context: Three CD4 naive, three CD4 memory, two CD8 naive and one CD8 memory plate were used per donor. Study-wide points: Larger estimated richness was generally seen in naive subsets than in memory subsets. Generation of non-shared clonotypes was less probable than generation of clonotypes shared by all four donors. Rarefaction exposed incomplete sorted-subset sequencing despite large depth.

In germline, CDR1 is SGHTA, CDR2 FQGNSA. Trimming shortened V by 1 base and J by 5 bases, and 12 bases separated the two germline ends. The CDR3 loop spans 15 amino acids. The repertoire was sequenced with immunoSEQ multiplex PCR; TCRdb's copy has only in-frame clones and lacks some. The sample carries 300,000 to 400,000 clones, around 67% recorded once. In the case of this clone: The antigen is not known.

The genes are TRBV7-2 and TRBJ1-5; D is perhaps TRBD1 (6 bases). The source is a young man in good health. The sample taken for sequencing was memory CD4+ T cells sorted from blood. Specified subset: CD45RA-negative fraction. CDR3 DNA sequence: TGTGCCAGCAGCTTAGGACAGACAGGTTATCAGCCCCAGCATTTT. Its translation is CASSLGQTGYQPQHF.